This TCR beta chain was recorded in a study of T-cell memory formation after mild COVID-19. Across the study: Clusters were largely donor specific.

Notes on the study in general: While clones contracting from day 15 to 85 were balanced between CD4 and CD8, later expanders leaned CD4+. Detection of some responders pre-infection suggested pre-existing cross-reactive memory T cells participated.

V lost 6 bases and J lost 5, with 17 bases in between. The CDR3 has 14 residues. CDR1 and CDR2 (germline): MDHEN, SYDVKM. Using constant-segment primers, 5'RACE produced TCR alpha and TCR beta cDNA libraries carrying sample barcodes and UMIs. TCRdb independently ran MiXCR on the 5' RACE reads; one entry per CDR3 protein. The top ten clones hold roughly a fifth of a sample with hundreds of thousands of distinct CDR3 sequences, approximately 16% of them seen once. Regarding this clonotype: Its specificity is unknown.

Sequenced input: PBMCs or a T cell subset sorted from them (not recorded which). This sequence originates from a man aged 18 to 35 who had mild COVID-19 (a few samples of this study predate the infection). Cell type and time point are not known. The chain carries TRBV28 and TRBJ2-7; perhaps TRBD1 as D (7 bases). CDR3 sequence (DNA): TGTGCCAGCAGCCGCGGCGGGACAGCCAACGAGCAGTACTTC. Translating it yields CASSRGGTANEQYF.